These 22 T cell receptor beta chains originate from one sample sequenced in a study of blood T cell repertoires in COVID-19. Profiling relied on immunoSEQ multiplex PCR, and the TCRdb table lists in-frame clones only, not all of them. Among 30,000 or so clones listed, 80% to 90% were seen once. The sequencing input was peripheral blood. The receptors shown here come from a man between 60 and 70 years old with active COVID-19.

The table lists this clone with a count of one. V is TRBV7-2 and J is TRBJ1-2, with TRBD1 as a possible D gene (5 bases). CDR3 length: 15 residues. V shed 3 bases and J shed 4 bases, with 15 bases lying between them. The V gene's germline CDR1 is SGHTA and CDR2 FQGNSA. The CDR3 coding sequence is TGTGCCAGCAGCTTGTCCGGGGGACGGTTCTATGGCTACACCTTC. Translating gives CASSLSGGRFYGYTF.

The chain couples TRBV7-8 to TRBJ1-3; D remains unclear. Trimming left V 0 bases short and J 2 bases short, with 11 bases between. Germline assignment: CDR1 SGHVS and CDR2 FQNEAQ. The CDR3 length is 16 residues. CDR3 region: CASSLAIVTPGNTIYF. CDR3 DNA sequence: TGTGCCAGCAGCTTAGCGATAGTAACCCCTGGAAACACCATATATTTT.

J is TRBJ2-1 and V is TRBV11-1; possibly TRBD1 for D (6 bases). In germline, CDR1 is SGHAT, CDR2 FQDESV (reference sequence). V lost 3 bases and J lost 14, with 26 bases in between. The CDR3 extends over 16 amino acids. The DNA for the CDR3 is TGTGCCAGCAGCTTCACAACGACGCCTAACAGGGTAGAGAAGTTCTTC. It encodes CASSFTTTPNRVEKFF.

This clone was detected only a few times. The genes are TRBV24-1 and TRBJ2-1; the D gene is possibly TRBD2 (5 bases). This CDR3 spans 14 amino acids. Germline V gene lookup returns CDR1 KGHDR and CDR2 SFDVKD. Trimming removed 5 bases from V and 4 bases from J, with 11 bases in between. The CDR3 nucleotides read TGTGCCACCAGTGTGGCGGGCCCATACAATGAGCAGTTCTTC. Translating gives CATSVAGPYNEQFF.

V usage is TRBV6-6 and J usage is TRBJ1-2, with D perhaps matching TRBD1 (6 bases). V dropped 0 bases and J dropped 0 bases, with 11 bases sitting between them. The CDR3 covers 16 residues. Germline V lookup: CDR1 MNHNY, CDR2 SVGAGI (reference sequence). CDR3 region: CASSYSGRGANYGYTF. CDR3 in DNA: TGTGCCAGCAGTTACTCGGGCAGGGGAGCTAACTATGGCTACACCTTC.

This clone was recorded only once. This rearrangement joins TRBV6-2 or TRBV6-3 to TRBJ1-5, with TRBD1 identical over 7 bases. V lost 5 bases and J lost 3; bases outside the gene matches: 7. This CDR3 spans 15 amino acids. Germline V CDR1 and CDR2: MNHEY, SVGEGT. As DNA, the CDR3 is TGTGCCAGCAGTCCCGGGACAGCCTACAATCAGCCCCAGCATTTT. Protein sequence: CASSPGTAYNQPQHF.

V usage is TRBV4-2 and J usage is TRBJ2-7; 9 nucleotides line up with TRBD2. The CDR3 length is 16 residues. J gave up 3 bases and V 1 base, and 7 bases lay outside the gene matches. Germline lookup yields CDR1 LGHNA and CDR2 YNFKEQ. The CDR3 DNA sequence: TGTGCCAGCAGCCAAGGTAGCGGGAGTAGTATCTACGAGCAGTACTTC. It yields the protein CASSQGSGSSIYEQYF.

The gene calls are TRBV30 and TRBJ1-1; 7 bases fit TRBD1. The germline V gene has CDR1 GTSNPN and CDR2 SVGIG (reference sequence). CDR3 length: 14 amino acids. The junction had 5 bases not matched to a gene; V was cut back by 0 bases and J by 4 bases. The DNA for the CDR3 is TGTGCCTGGAGTGTAGGGAACAGGGGCACTGAAGCTTTCTTT. Translated, it gives CAWSVGNRGTEAFF.

The chain recombines TRBV19 with TRBJ2-1; 7 bases agree with TRBD1. CDR1 LNHDA and CDR2 SQIVND come from the germline V gene (reference sequence). This CDR3 has 14 amino acids. The V gene end was trimmed by 6 bases and the J gene end by 6 bases; junction bases not matched to a gene: 8. CDR3 DNA: TGTGCCAGTAGCCAGGGACAGCTACTCAATGAGCAGTTCTTC. Amino acid sequence: CASSQGQLLNEQFF.

The chain uses TRBV5-1 and TRBJ2-3; possibly TRBD1 for D (7 bases). The germline V gene has CDR1 SGHRS and CDR2 YFSETQ. CDR3 length equals 14 residues. Trimming took 9 bases from V and 2 from J, leaving 16 bases between them. CDR3: CATSEGQPTDTQYF. CDR3 in DNA: TGCGCCACTTCGGAGGGACAGCCCACAGATACGCAGTATTTT.

The chain is built from TRBV30 and TRBJ1-3; D not resolved. Germline V gene sequence: CDR1 GTSNPN, CDR2 SVGIG (reference sequence). Deletions cut 0 bases from V and 7 bases from J, with 7 bases between. This CDR3 contains 12 residues. The CDR3 nucleotides are TGTGCCTGGAGTGTACCAGGCAACACCATATATTTT. Its translation is CAWSVPGNTIYF.

Concerning this clone: Sequence at one end of the junction differs from germline and may be a read error. The CDR3 loop reads CATSSWEGASYGYTF. The CDR3 region has the DNA TGTGCCACCAGCAGCTGGGAGGGAGCCTCCTATGGCTACACCTTC. The rearrangement uses TRBV5-5 and TRBJ1-2; D call uncertain. Germline V gene data show CDR1 as SGHKS and CDR2 as YYEKEE (reference sequence). The CDR3 is 15 amino acids.

CDR3 sequence: CASSSGQESSPIYF. For the CDR3, the DNA is TGTGCCAGCAGTTCGGGACAGGAATCATCCCCCATATATTTT. The chain uses TRBV6-5 and TRBJ1-3, with 8 bases fitting TRBD1. Losses at the gene ends were 4 bases for V and 11 bases for J; bases not matched to a gene: 10. The germline CDR1 and CDR2 sequences are MNHEY and SVGAGI. The CDR3 totals 14 residues.

This clone appeared a few times. The rearrangement joins TRBV15 to TRBJ1-3; tentative D call: TRBD1 (5 bases). CDR3 length equals 15 residues. Germline-derived CDR1 and CDR2 are LNHNV and YYDKDF (reference sequence). Deletions cut 1 base from V and 2 bases from J, with 9 bases between. DNA for the CDR3: TGTGCCACCAGCAGAGGGGGGGGAGCTGGAAACACCATATATTTT. Its protein product is CATSRGGGAGNTIYF.

The chain uses TRBV7-9 and TRBJ1-2, with D perhaps TRBD1 (5 bases). Germline loops: CDR1 SEHNR, CDR2 FQNEAQ (reference sequence). This CDR3 spans 13 amino acids. V shed 11 bases and J shed 0 bases, with 13 bases lying between them. CDR3 residues: CALEAGSNYGYTF. CDR3 sequence (DNA): TGTGCCCTAGAGGCAGGGTCTAACTATGGCTACACCTTC.

This sequence joins TRBV13 and TRBJ1-2; D possibly corresponds to TRBD1 (6 bases). The V end was cut by 5 bases, the J end by 2 bases, with 12 bases between. Germline lookup yields CDR1 PRHDT and CDR2 FYEKMQ (reference sequence). The CDR3 is made up of 14 amino acids. The CDR3 bases are TGTGCCAGCAGCCCTCGGACAGTCAACTATGGCTACACCTTC. Translating it yields CASSPRTVNYGYTF.

The chain recombines TRBV3-1 (or the pseudogene TRBV3-2) with TRBJ2-7; 8 nucleotides agree with TRBD2. V was clipped by 3 bases and J by 2 bases; unmatched bases: 3. This CDR3 is 14 amino acids long. Germline V gives CDR1 LGHDT, CDR2 YNNKEL (reference sequence). The CDR3 region has the DNA TGTGCCAGCAGCCAGAGCGGGAGCCCCTACGAGCAGTACTTC. Encoded protein: CASSQSGSPYEQYF.

The rearrangement joins TRBV9 to TRBJ1-2; 7 bases are a match to TRBD1. Unmatched junction bases numbered 7, after V lost 4 bases and J lost 1 base. The length of the CDR3 is 15 residues. CDR1 is SGDLS and CDR2 is YYNGEE in the germline V gene. CDR3 sequence: CASSPQGRFNYGYTF. As DNA, the CDR3 is TGTGCCAGCAGCCCACAGGGGAGATTTAACTATGGCTACACCTTC.

This chain uses TRBV6-1 with TRBJ1-2; perhaps TRBD1 as D (5 bases). The CDR3 totals 14 residues. Per germline, CDR1 MNHNS and CDR2 SASEGT. V was cut by 0 bases and J by 5 bases, with 10 bases left in between. Here the CDR3 DNA reads TGTGCCAGCAGTGAAGCAGGGGTAGATTATGGCTACACCTTC. Translation gives CASSEAGVDYGYTF.

This sequence joins TRBV11-3 and TRBJ2-1, with 8 positions matching TRBD1. The CDR3 length is 16 residues. Germline loops: CDR1 SGHNT, CDR2 YENEEA. The V gene end was trimmed by 0 bases and the J gene end by 7 bases; junction bases not matched to a gene: 8. Written as DNA, the CDR3 is TGTGCCAGCAGCTTAGATGGAGGACAGGGTTATAATGAGCAGTTCTTC. It translates to CASSLDGGQGYNEQFF. Full variable domain (missing parts from reference TRBV11-3 and TRBJ2-1): EAGVVQSPRYKIIEKKQPVAFWCNPISGHNTLYWYLQNLGQGPELLIRYENEEAVDDSQLPKDRFSAERLKGVDSTLKIQPAELGDSAVYLCASSLDGGQGYNEQFFGPGTRLTVL.

Only a few counts were recorded for this clone. The V call is TRBV9, the J call TRBJ2-7; 8 bases map to TRBD1. V lost 4 bases, J lost 0 bases, and 6 bases stayed unmatched. CDR1 is SGDLS and CDR2 is YYNGEE in the germline V gene. There are 15 residues in the CDR3. DNA of the CDR3: TGTGCCAGCAGCCCAAGGACAGGGAGCTCCTACGAGCAGTACTTC. This codes for CASSPRTGSSYEQYF.

The chain combines TRBV5-1 with TRBJ2-3; 8 bases agree with TRBD1. This CDR3 comprises 14 residues. The V gene's germline CDR1 is SGHRS and CDR2 YFSETQ. The V segment lost 1 base and the J segment 6 bases; nucleotides outside the gene matches: 4. The CDR3 spells CASSLSGGGDTQYF. In DNA, the CDR3 is TGCGCCAGCAGCTTGTCAGGGGGCGGCGATACGCAGTATTTT. The full variable domain, its missing parts supplied by reference TRBV5-1 and TRBJ2-3, is KAGVTQTPRYLIKTRGQQVTLSCSPISGHRSVSWYQQTPGQGLQFLFEYFSETQRNKGNFPGRFSGRQFSNSRSEMNVSTLELGDSALYLCASSLSGGGDTQYFGPGTRLTVL.